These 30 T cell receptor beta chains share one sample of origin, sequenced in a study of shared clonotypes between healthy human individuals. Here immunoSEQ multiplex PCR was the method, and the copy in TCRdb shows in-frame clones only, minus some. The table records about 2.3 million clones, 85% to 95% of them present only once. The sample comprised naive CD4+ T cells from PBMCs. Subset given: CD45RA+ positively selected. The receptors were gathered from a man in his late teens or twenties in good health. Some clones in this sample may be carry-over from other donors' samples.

The CDR3 spells CASSLGAGAGNTIYF. In nucleotides, the CDR3 is TGTGCCAGCAGCTTGGGCGCAGGGGCTGGAAACACCATATATTTT. The V gene is TRBV5-4, the J gene TRBJ1-3; D possibly corresponds to TRBD1 (6 bases). The CDR3 runs to 15 residues. The germline V gene encodes CDR1 SGHNT and CDR2 YYREEE (reference sequence). V dropped 0 bases and J dropped 2 bases, with 9 bases sitting between them.

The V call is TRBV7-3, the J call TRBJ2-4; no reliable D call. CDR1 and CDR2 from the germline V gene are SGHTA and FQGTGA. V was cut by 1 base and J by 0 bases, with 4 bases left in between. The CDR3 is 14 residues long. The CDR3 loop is CASSLNIAKNIQYF. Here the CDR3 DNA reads TGTGCCAGCAGCTTAAATATAGCCAAAAACATTCAGTACTTC.

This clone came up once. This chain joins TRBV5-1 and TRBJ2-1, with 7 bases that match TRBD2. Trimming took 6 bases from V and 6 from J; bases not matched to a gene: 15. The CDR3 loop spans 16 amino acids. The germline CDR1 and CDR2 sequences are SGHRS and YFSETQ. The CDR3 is CASTPQVPSGSNEQFF. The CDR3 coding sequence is TGCGCCAGCACCCCCCAGGTACCTAGCGGTAGCAATGAGCAGTTCTTC.

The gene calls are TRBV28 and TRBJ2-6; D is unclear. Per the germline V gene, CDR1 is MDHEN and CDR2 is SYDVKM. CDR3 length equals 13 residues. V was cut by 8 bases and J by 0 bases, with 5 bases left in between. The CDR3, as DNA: TGTGCCAGCGAGCTCTCTGGGGCCAACGTCCTGACTTTC. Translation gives CASELSGANVLTF.

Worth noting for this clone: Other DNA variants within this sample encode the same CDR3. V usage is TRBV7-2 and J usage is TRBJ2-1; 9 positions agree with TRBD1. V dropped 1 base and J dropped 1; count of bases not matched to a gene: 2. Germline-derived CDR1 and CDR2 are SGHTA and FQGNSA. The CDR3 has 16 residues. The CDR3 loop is CASSLVGTGSYNEQFF. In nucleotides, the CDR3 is TGTGCCAGCAGCTTAGTAGGGACAGGGTCCTACAATGAGCAGTTCTTC.

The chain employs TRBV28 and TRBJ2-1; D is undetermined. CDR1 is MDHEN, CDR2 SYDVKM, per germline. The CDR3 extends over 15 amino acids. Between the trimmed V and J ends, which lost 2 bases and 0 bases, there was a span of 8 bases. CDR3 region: CASSLASFSYNEQFF. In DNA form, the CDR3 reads TGTGCCAGCAGTTTAGCGTCTTTCTCCTACAATGAGCAGTTCTTC.

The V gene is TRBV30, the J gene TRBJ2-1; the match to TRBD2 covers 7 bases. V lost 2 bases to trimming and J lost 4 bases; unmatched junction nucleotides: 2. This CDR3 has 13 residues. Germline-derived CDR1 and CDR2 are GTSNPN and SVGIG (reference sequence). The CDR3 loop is CAWSSGTYNEQFF. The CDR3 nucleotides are TGTGCCTGGAGTAGCGGGACGTACAATGAGCAGTTCTTC.

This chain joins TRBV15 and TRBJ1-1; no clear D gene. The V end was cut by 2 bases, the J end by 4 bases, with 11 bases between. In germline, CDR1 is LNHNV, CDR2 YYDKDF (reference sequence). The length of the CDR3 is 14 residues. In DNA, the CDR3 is TGTGCCACCAGCAGACCCCGGCTGGGCACTGAAGCTTTCTTT. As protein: CATSRPRLGTEAFF.

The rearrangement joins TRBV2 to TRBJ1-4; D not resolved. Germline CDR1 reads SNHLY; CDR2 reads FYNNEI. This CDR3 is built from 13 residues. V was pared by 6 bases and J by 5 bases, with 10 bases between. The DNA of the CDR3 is TGTGCCAGCAGCCCCCGGCCAAATGAAAAACTGTTTTTT. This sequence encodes CASSPRPNEKLFF.

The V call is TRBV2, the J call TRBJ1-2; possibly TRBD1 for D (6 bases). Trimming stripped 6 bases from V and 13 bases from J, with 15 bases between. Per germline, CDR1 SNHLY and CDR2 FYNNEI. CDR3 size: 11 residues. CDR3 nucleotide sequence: TGTGCCAGCAGCCCAGGGGCCGTCCTCACCTTC. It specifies CASSPGAVLTF.

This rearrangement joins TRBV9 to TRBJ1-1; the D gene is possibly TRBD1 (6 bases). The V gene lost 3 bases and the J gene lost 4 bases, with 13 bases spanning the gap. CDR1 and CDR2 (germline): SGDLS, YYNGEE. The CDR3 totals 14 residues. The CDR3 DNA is TGTGCCAGCAGCGCAACAACAGGGACCACTGAAGCTTTCTTT. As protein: CASSATTGTTEAFF.

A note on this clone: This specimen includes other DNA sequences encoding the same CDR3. Here the CDR3 DNA reads TGTGCCAGCAGCTTGGTCCTGGGAAATGAGCAGTTCTTC. As protein: CASSLVLGNEQFF. The rearrangement uses TRBV7-9 and TRBJ2-1; D remains ambiguous. This CDR3 region has 13 residues. Deletions cut 3 bases from V and 7 bases from J, with 10 bases between. The germline gives CDR1 SEHNR, CDR2 FQNEAQ (reference sequence).

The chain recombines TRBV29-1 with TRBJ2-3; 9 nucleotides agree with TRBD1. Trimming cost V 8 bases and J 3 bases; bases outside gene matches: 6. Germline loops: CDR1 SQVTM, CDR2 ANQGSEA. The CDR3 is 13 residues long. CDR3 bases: TGCAGCCTCCCCGGACAGGGGACAGATACGCAGTATTTT. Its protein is CSLPGQGTDTQYF.

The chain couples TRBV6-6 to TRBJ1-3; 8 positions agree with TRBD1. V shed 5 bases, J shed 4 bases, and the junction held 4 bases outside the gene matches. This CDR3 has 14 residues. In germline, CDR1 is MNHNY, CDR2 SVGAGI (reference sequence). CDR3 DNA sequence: TGTGCCAGCAGTACCAGGACAGGGGGAAACACCATATATTTT. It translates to CASSTRTGGNTIYF.

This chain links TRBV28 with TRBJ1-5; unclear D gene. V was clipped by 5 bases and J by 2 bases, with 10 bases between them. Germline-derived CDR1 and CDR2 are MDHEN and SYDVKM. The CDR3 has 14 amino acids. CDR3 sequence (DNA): TGTGCCAGCAGTACTCCCCATGGCAATCAGCCCCAGCATTTT. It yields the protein CASSTPHGNQPQHF. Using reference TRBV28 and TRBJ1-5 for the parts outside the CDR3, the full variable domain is DVKVTQSSRYLVKRTGEKVFLECVQDMDHENMFWYRQDPGLGLRLIYFSYDVKMKEKGDIPEGYSVSREKKERFSLILESASTNQTSMYLCASSTPHGNQPQHFGDGTRLSIL.

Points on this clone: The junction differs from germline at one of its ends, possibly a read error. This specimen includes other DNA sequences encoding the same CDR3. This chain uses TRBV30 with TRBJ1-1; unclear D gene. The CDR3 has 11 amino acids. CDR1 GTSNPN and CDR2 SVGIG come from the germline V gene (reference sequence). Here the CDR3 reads CAWSVGPEAFF. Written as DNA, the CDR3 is TGTGCCTGGAGTGTCGGCCCTGAGGCTTTCTTT.

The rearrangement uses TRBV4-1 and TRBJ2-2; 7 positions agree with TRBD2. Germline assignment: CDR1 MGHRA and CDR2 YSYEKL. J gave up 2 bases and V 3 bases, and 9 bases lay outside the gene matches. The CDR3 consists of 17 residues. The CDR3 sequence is CASSHSRGTINTGELFF. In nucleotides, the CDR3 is TGCGCCAGCAGCCATTCCCGGGGGACTATAAACACCGGGGAGCTGTTTTTT.

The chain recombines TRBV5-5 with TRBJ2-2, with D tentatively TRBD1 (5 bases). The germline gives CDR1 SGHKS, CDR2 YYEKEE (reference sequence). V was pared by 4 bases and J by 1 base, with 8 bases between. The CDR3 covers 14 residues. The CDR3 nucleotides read TGTGCCAGCAGCATGACAGTGAACACCGGGGAGCTGTTTTTT. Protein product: CASSMTVNTGELFF.

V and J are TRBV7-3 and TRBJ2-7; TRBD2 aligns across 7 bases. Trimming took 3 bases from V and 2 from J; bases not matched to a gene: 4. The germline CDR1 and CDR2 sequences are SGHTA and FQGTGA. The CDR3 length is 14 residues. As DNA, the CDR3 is TGTGCCAGCAGCTTGGGGGGGAAACCCTACGAGCAGTACTTC. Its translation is CASSLGGKPYEQYF.

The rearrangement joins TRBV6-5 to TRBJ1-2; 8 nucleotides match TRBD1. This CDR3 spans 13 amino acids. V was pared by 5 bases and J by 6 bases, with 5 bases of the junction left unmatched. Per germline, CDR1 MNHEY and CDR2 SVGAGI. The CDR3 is CASSPHRGNGYTF. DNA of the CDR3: TGTGCCAGCAGTCCCCACAGGGGGAATGGCTACACCTTC.

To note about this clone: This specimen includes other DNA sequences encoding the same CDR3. As DNA, the CDR3 is TGCGCCAGCAGCTTGGGAGCGTTTAATGAGCAGTTCTTC. It translates to CASSLGAFNEQFF. V is TRBV5-1 and J is TRBJ2-1, with D hard to call. Germline loops: CDR1 SGHRS, CDR2 YFSETQ. V lost 0 bases and J lost 7, with 8 bases in between. The CDR3 contains 13 residues. Based on the CDR3 plus reference TRBV5-1 and TRBJ2-1, the full variable domain is KAGVTQTPRYLIKTRGQQVTLSCSPISGHRSVSWYQQTPGQGLQFLFEYFSETQRNKGNFPGRFSGRQFSNSRSEMNVSTLELGDSALYLCASSLGAFNEQFFGPGTRLTVL.

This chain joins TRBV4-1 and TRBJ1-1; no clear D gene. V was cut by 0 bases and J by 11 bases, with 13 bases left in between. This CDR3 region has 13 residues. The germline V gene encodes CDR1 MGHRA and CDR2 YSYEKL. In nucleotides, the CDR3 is TGCGCCAGCAGCCAAGAAATAAGGCACGTTGCTTTCTTT. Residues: CASSQEIRHVAFF.

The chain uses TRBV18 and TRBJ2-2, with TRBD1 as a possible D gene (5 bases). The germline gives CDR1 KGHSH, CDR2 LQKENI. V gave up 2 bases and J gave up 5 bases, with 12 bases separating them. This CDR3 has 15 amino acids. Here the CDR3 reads CASSPSTQGTGELFF. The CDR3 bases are TGTGCCAGCTCACCAAGCACGCAGGGTACCGGGGAGCTGTTTTTT. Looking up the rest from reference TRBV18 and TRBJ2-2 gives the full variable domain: NAGVMQNPRHLVRRRGQEARLRCSPMKGHSHVYWYRQLPEEGLKFMVYLQKENIIDESGMPKERFSAEFPKEGPSILRIQQVVRGDSAAYFCASSPSTQGTGELFFGEGSRLTVL.

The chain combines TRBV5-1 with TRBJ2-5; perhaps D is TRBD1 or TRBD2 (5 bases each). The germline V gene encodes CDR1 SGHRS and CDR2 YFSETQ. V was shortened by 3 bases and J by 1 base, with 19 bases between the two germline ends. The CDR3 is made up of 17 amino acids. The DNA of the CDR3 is TGCGCCAGCAGCTCCCTCGGGGCAGGGAACTCCCAAGAGACCCAGTACTTC. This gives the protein CASSSLGAGNSQETQYF.

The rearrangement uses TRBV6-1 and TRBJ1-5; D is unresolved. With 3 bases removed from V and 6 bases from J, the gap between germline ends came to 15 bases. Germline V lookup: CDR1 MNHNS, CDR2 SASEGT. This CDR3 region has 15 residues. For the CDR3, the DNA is TGTGCCAGCAGTGAGTGGCAGACTAGCGGTCAGCCCCAGCATTTT. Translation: CASSEWQTSGQPQHF.

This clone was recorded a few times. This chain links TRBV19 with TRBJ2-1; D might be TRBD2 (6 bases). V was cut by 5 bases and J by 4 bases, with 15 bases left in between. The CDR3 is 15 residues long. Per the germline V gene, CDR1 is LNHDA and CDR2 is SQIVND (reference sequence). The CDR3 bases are TGTGCCAGTAGTCCTACGGGGGTGGGGTACAATGAGCAGTTCTTC. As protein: CASSPTGVGYNEQFF.

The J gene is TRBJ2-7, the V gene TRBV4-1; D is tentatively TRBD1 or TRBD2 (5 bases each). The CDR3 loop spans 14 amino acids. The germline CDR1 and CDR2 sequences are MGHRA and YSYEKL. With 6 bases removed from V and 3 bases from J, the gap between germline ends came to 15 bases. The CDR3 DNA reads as TGCGCCAGCAGTATACGGGACGGGTTCTACGAGCAGTACTTC. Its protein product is CASSIRDGFYEQYF.

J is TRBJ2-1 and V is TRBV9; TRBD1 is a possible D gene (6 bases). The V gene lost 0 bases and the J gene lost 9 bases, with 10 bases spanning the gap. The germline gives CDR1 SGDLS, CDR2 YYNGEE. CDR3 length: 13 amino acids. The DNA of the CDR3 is TGTGCCAGCAGCGTAGGACAGGAGGTTGAGCAGTTCTTC. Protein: CASSVGQEVEQFF.

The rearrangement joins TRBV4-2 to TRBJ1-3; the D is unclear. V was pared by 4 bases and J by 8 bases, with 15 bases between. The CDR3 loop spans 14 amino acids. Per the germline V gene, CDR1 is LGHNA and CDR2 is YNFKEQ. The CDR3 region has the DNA TGTGCCAGCAGCCTGTACACCGGACGGGACACCATATATTTT. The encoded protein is CASSLYTGRDTIYF.

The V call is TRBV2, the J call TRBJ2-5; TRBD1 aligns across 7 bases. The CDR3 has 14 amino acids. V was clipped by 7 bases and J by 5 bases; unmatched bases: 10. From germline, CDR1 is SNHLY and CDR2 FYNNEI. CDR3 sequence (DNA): TGTGCCAGCATATGGGGACAGTCCCGGGAGACCCAGTACTTC. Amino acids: CASIWGQSRETQYF.